Below are 18 T cell receptor beta chains sequenced from a single sample in a study of T cell responses to AZD1222 COVID-19 vaccine. Generated by immunoSEQ multiplex PCR, the TCRdb table keeps only in-frame clones and is missing some. This sample has about 81,000 clones, with around 90% found just once. Source: peripheral blood, taken 28 days after the second AZD1222 dose. The receptors come from an adult who received the AZD1222 COVID-19 vaccine.

The V call is TRBV5-4, the J call TRBJ2-1; 8 bases are shared with TRBD1. The CDR3 runs to 16 residues. Germline lookup yields CDR1 SGHNT and CDR2 YYREEE (reference sequence). J lost 1 base, V lost 0 bases, and 3 bases had no gene match. This CDR3 reads CASSLDWTGSYNEQFF. The CDR3 DNA follows: TGTGCCAGCAGCTTGGACTGGACAGGGTCCTACAATGAGCAGTTCTTC.

This clone was seen a single time. The chain uses TRBV24-1 and TRBJ1-4, with D unresolved. CDR3 length: 14 amino acids. V lost 5 bases and J lost 0, with 6 bases in between. Germline CDR1 reads KGHDR; CDR2 reads SFDVKD. CDR3: CATSGGATNEKLFF. CDR3 bases: TGTGCCACCAGTGGCGGTGCAACTAATGAAAAACTGTTTTTT.

The chain is built from TRBV7-7 and TRBJ2-7; 11 bases align to TRBD2. This CDR3 is 15 amino acids long. Unmatched junction bases numbered 5, after V lost 5 bases and J lost 2 bases. Germline loops: CDR1 SSHAT, CDR2 FNYEAQ (reference sequence). In nucleotides, the CDR3 is TGTGCCAGCAGCCCCGGGACTAGCGGAGCCTACGAGCAGTACTTC. Its translation is CASSPGTSGAYEQYF. Combining the CDR3 with reference TRBV7-7 and TRBJ2-7 gives the whole variable domain GAGVSQSPRYKVTKRGQDVTLRCDPISSHATLYWYQQALGQGPEFLTYFNYEAQPDKSGLPSDRFSAERPEGSISTLTIQRTEQRDSAMYRCASSPGTSGAYEQYFGPGTRLTVT.

The chain recombines TRBV5-4 with TRBJ1-1, with unresolved D. Trimming pared 2 bases from V and 4 bases from J, leaving 9 bases between. The CDR3 is 13 amino acids. Germline assignment: CDR1 SGHNT and CDR2 YYREEE (reference sequence). This CDR3 is CASSFLDRTEAFF. CDR3 in DNA: TGTGCCAGCAGCTTTCTTGACCGCACTGAAGCTTTCTTT.

J is TRBJ2-2 and V is TRBV6-5, with D uncertain. The V and J ends lost 0 bases and 1 base respectively, with 3 bases between them. Germline V gene sequence: CDR1 MNHEY, CDR2 SVGAGI. The CDR3 extends over 14 amino acids. CDR3 sequence reads: CASSYSQNTGELFF. In nucleotides, the CDR3 is TGTGCCAGCAGTTACTCCCAGAACACCGGGGAGCTGTTTTTT.

The rearrangement uses TRBV5-1 and TRBJ2-7; tentatively, D is TRBD2 (6 bases). Germline V gene lookup returns CDR1 SGHRS and CDR2 YFSETQ. The CDR3 totals 15 residues. V gave up 4 bases and J gave up 2 bases, with 16 bases separating them. In DNA form, the CDR3 reads TGCGCCAGCAGCCCAGGAGGGAGGTCACCCTACGAGCAGTACTTC. Translated, it gives CASSPGGRSPYEQYF.

The chain recombines TRBV4-1 with TRBJ1-2; D gene uncertain. Germline V gene lookup returns CDR1 MGHRA and CDR2 YSYEKL. Deletions cut 4 bases from V and 2 bases from J, with 17 bases between. The CDR3 consists of 16 residues. CDR3 sequence reads: CASSPETGYTNYGYTF. CDR3 DNA: TGCGCCAGCAGCCCGGAGACGGGCTACACGAACTATGGCTACACCTTC.

The genes are TRBV28 and TRBJ2-5; 9 bases are shared with TRBD2. V lost 4 bases, J lost 9 bases, and 15 bases stayed unmatched. Looked up from germline, CDR1 is MDHEN and CDR2 is SYDVKM. The length of the CDR3 is 16 residues. CDR3 nucleotides: TGTGCCAGCAGTTCTCTGCAGATAAGCGGGAGGATAGCCCAGTACTTC. This sequence encodes CASSSLQISGRIAQYF.

The rearrangement joins TRBV28 to TRBJ2-7; D remains unclear. The germline V gene has CDR1 MDHEN and CDR2 SYDVKM. The CDR3 length is 11 residues. V was pared by 6 bases and J by 4 bases, with 7 bases between. CDR3 region: CASRRIYEQYF. For the CDR3, the DNA is TGTGCCAGCAGACGGATTTACGAGCAGTACTTC.

J is TRBJ2-3 and V is TRBV21-1; whether TRBD2, the table's D call, matches the DNA was not checked. TRBV21-1 is described as a pseudogene. The CDR3 has 16 residues. The CDR3 DNA follows: TGTGCCAGCAGCGGGGGATGGGGCGGGGCCACAGATACGCAGTATTTT. Protein product: CASSGGWGGATDTQYF.

This CDR3 reads CASSLIDRGSEQYF. The CDR3 DNA reads as TGTGCCAGCAGTTTAATCGACAGGGGGAGTGAGCAGTACTTC. The V call is TRBV27, the J call TRBJ2-7; 9 nucleotides match TRBD1. There are 14 residues in the CDR3. V lost 2 bases and J lost 7; bases outside the gene matches: 6. Germline V lookup: CDR1 MNHEY, CDR2 SMNVEV (reference sequence).

This sequence joins TRBV2 and TRBJ2-3, with 8 nucleotides matching TRBD1. Germline V lookup: CDR1 SNHLY, CDR2 FYNNEI. This CDR3 spans 17 amino acids. V was pared by 4 bases and J by 0 bases, with 9 bases of the junction left unmatched. CDR3 residues: CASSVPRGLGSTDTQYF. The CDR3, as DNA: TGTGCCAGCAGTGTCCCCAGGGGGCTCGGGAGCACAGATACGCAGTATTTT.

The V call is TRBV29-1, the J call TRBJ2-1; perhaps TRBD1 as D (5 bases). Trimming cost V 3 bases and J 6 bases, with 12 bases left between them. Germline CDR1 and CDR2: SQVTM and ANQGSEA. The CDR3 runs 13 residues. CDR3 DNA sequence: TGCAGCGTTGACAGACAGCTACCCAATGAGCAGTTCTTC. Translating gives CSVDRQLPNEQFF.

V usage is TRBV11-2 and J usage is TRBJ2-7; 7 nucleotides align to TRBD2. Per the germline V gene, CDR1 is SGHAT and CDR2 is FQNNGV. This CDR3 is 12 amino acids long. V was pared by 6 bases and J by 6 bases, with 5 bases of the junction left unmatched. CDR3 amino acids: CASSPGGREQYF. As DNA, the CDR3 is TGTGCCAGCAGTCCGGGGGGACGCGAGCAGTACTTC.

The chain joins TRBV19 to TRBJ2-3, with a possible D match to TRBD1 (5 bases). V lost 1 base, J lost 4 bases, and 18 bases lay in between. The CDR3 has 17 amino acids. CDR1 and CDR2 from the germline V gene are LNHDA and SQIVND (reference sequence). The CDR3 nucleotides read TGTGCCAGTAGTATAGTCCTCCTTCAGGGTTGGGCAGATACGCAGTATTTT. Its translation is CASSIVLLQGWADTQYF.

This chain uses TRBV6-5 with TRBJ1-5, with a possible D match to TRBD1 (5 bases). V lost 7 bases to trimming and J lost 7 bases, with 14 bases between them. This CDR3 spans 13 amino acids. Germline CDR1 reads MNHEY; CDR2 reads SVGAGI. The CDR3, as DNA: TGTGCCAGCACCCCTCAGGGAGGCCAGCCCCAGCATTTT. Its protein is CASTPQGGQPQHF.

This clone was recorded once. J is TRBJ1-4 and V is TRBV6-5, with unresolved D. With 2 bases removed from V and 4 bases from J, the gap between germline ends came to 5 bases. Per the germline V gene, CDR1 is MNHEY and CDR2 is SVGAGI. The CDR3 is made up of 13 amino acids. DNA for the CDR3: TGTGCCAGCAGTTACGGTGGTAATGAAAAACTGTTTTTT. It encodes CASSYGGNEKLFF.

The genes are TRBV9 and TRBJ1-2, with 9 bases lining up with TRBD1. The CDR3 is made up of 14 amino acids. After removal of 5 bases from V and 2 bases from J, the junction contained 4 bases not matched to a gene. Germline CDR1 SGDLS, CDR2 YYNGEE. In nucleotides, the CDR3 is TGTGCCAGCAGTAACAGGGGGCTGAACTATGGCTACACCTTC. Protein: CASSNRGLNYGYTF.